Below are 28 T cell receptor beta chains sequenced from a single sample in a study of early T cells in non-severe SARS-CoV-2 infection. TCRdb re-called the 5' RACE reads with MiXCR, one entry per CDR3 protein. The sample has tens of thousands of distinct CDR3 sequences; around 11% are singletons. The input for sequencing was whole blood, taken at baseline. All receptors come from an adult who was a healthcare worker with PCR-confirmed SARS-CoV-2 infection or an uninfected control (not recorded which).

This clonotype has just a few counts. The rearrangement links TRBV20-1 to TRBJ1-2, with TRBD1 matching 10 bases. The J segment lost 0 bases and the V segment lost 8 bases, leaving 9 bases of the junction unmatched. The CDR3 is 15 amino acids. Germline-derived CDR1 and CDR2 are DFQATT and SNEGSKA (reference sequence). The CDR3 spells CSPSGQGTSNYGYTF. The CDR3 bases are TGCAGTCCCTCGGGACAGGGGACGTCTAACTATGGCTACACCTTC.

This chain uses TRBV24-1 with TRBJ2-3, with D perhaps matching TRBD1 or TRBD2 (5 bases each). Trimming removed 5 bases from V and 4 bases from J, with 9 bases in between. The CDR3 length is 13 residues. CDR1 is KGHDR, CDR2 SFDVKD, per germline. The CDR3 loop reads CATSGMGADTQYF. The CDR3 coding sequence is TGTGCCACCAGTGGGATGGGGGCAGATACGCAGTATTTT.

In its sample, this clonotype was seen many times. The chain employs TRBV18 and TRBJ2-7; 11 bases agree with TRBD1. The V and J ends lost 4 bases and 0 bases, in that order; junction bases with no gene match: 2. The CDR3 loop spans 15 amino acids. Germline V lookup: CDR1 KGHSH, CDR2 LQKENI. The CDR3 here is CASSLGTGGSYEQYF. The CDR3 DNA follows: TGTGCCAGCTCACTCGGGACAGGGGGCTCCTACGAGCAGTACTTC. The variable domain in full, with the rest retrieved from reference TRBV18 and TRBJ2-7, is NAGVMQNPRHLVRRRGQEARLRCSPMKGHSHVYWYRQLPEEGLKFMVYLQKENIIDESGMPKERFSAEFPKEGPSILRIQQVVRGDSAAYFCASSLGTGGSYEQYFGPGTRLTVT.

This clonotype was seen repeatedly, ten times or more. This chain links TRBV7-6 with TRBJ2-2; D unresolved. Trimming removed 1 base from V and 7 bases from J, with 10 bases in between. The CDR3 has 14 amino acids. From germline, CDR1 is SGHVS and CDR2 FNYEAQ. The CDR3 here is CASSLDRGYGELFF. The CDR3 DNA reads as TGTGCCAGCAGCTTAGACAGAGGATACGGGGAGCTGTTTTTT.

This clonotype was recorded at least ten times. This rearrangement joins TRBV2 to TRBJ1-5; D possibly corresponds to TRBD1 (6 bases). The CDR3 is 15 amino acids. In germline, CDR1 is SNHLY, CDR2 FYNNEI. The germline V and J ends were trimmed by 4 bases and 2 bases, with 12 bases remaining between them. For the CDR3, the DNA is TGTGCCAGCAGTGGAGGGGGTAGCCGCAATCAGCCCCAGCATTTT. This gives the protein CASSGGGSRNQPQHF.

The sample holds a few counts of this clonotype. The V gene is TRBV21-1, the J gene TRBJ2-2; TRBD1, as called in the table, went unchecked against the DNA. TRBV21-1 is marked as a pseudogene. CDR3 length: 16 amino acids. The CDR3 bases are TGTGCCAGCAGCATCACAGGGGTTTCGTACACCGGGGAGCTGTTTTTT. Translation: CASSITGVSYTGELFF.

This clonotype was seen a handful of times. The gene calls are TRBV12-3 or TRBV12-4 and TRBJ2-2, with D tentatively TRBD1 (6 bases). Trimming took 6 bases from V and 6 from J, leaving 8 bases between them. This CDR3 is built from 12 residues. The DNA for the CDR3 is TGTGCCAGCAGACGGACAGCCGGGGAGCTGTTTTTT. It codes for CASRRTAGELFF.

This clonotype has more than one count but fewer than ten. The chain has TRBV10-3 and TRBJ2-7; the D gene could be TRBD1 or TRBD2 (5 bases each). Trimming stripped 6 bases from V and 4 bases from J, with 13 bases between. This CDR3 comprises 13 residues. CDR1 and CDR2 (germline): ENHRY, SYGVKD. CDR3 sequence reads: CAIRGVKEYEQYF. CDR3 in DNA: TGTGCCATCAGGGGGGTGAAAGAGTACGAGCAGTACTTC.

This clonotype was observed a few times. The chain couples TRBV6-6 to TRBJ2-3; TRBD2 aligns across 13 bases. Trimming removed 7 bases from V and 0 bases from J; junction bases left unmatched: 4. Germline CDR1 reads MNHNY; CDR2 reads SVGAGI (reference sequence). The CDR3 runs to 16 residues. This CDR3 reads CASTAGLAGSTDTQYF. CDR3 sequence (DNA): TGTGCCAGCACCGCGGGACTAGCGGGGAGCACAGATACGCAGTATTTT.

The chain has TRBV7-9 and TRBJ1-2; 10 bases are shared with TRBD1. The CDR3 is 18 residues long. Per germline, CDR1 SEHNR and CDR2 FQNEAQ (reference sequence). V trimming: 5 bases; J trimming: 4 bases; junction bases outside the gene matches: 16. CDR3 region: CASSPPDYDRGLFYGYTF. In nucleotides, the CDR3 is TGTGCCAGCAGCCCTCCAGACTACGACAGGGGGCTCTTCTATGGCTACACCTTC.

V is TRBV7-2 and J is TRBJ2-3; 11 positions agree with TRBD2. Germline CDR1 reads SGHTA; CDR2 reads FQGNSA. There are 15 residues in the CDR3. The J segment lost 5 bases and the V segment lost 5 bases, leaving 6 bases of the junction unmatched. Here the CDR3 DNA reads TGTGCCAGCAGCCCCACTAGCGGGGGTCAAGATACGCAGTATTTT. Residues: CASSPTSGGQDTQYF. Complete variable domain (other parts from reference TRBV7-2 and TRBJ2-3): GAGVSQSPSNKVTEKGKDVELRCDPISGHTALYWYRQSLGQGLEFLIYFQGNSAPDKSGLPSDRFSAERTGGSVSTLTIQRTQQEDSAVYLCASSPTSGGQDTQYFGPGTRLTVL.

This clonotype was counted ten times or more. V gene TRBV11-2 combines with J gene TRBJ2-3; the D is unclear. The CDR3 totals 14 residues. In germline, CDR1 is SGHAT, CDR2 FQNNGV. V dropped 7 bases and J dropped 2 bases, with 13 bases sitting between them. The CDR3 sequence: CASTYRRTTDTQYF. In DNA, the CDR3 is TGTGCCAGCACCTACAGACGGACCACAGATACGCAGTATTTT.

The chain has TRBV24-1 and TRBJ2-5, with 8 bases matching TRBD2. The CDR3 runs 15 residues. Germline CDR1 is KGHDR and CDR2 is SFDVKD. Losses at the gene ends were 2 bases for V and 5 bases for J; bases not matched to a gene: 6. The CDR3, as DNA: TGTGCCACCAGTGATTCCGGGGGGGCCGGGGAGACCCAGTACTTC. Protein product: CATSDSGGAGETQYF.

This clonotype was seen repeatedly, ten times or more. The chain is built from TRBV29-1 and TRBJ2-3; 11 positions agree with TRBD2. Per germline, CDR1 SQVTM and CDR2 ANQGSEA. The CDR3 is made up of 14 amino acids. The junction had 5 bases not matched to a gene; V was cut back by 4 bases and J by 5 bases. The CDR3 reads CSVGLAGGLDTQYF. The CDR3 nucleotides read TGCAGCGTTGGTCTAGCGGGGGGATTAGATACGCAGTATTTT.

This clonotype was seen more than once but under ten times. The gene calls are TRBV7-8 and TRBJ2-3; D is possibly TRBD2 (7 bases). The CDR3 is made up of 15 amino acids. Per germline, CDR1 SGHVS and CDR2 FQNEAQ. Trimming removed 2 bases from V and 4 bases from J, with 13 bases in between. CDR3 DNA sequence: TGTGCCAGCAGCTTAAGGGGGGGGAGGGCAGATACGCAGTATTTT. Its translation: CASSLRGGRADTQYF.

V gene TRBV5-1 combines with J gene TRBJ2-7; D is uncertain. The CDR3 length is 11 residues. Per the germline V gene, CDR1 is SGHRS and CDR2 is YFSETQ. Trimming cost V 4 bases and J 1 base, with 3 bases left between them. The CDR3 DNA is TGCGCCAGCAGCGGATCCTACGAGCAGTACTTC. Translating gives CASSGSYEQYF.

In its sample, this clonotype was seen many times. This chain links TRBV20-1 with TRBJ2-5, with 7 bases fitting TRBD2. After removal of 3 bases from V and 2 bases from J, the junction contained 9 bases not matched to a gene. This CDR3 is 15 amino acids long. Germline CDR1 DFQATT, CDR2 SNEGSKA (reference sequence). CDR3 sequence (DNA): TGCAGTGCTAGTAGCGGGCAGGACCTACAAGAGACCCAGTACTTC. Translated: CSASSGQDLQETQYF.

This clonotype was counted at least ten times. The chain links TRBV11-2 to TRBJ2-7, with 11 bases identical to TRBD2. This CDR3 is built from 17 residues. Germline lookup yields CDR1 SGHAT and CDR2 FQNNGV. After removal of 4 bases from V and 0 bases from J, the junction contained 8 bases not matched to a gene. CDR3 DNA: TGTGCCAGCAGCTACCTAGCGGGGGGCCGTAGCTCCTACGAGCAGTACTTC. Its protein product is CASSYLAGGRSSYEQYF.

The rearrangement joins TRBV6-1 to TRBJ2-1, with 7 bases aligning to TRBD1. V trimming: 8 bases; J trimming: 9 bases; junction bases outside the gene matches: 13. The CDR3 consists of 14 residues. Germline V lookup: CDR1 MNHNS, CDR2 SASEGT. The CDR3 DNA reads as TGTGCCAGCGAGAAACAGGGGCTTGCAACTGAGCAGTTCTTC. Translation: CASEKQGLATEQFF.

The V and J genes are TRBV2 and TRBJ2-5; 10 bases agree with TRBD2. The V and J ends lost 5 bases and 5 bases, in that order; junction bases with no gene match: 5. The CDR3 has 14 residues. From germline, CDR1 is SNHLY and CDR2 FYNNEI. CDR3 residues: CASSPGTSAETQYF. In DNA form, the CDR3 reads TGTGCCAGCAGTCCCGGGACTAGCGCCGAGACCCAGTACTTC.

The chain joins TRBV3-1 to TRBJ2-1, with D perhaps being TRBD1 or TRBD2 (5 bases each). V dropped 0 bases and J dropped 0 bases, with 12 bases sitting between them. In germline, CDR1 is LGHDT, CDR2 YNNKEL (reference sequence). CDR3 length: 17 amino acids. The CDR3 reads CASSQDEGSHSYNEQFF. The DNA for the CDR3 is TGTGCCAGCAGCCAAGATGAGGGGAGTCACTCCTACAATGAGCAGTTCTTC.

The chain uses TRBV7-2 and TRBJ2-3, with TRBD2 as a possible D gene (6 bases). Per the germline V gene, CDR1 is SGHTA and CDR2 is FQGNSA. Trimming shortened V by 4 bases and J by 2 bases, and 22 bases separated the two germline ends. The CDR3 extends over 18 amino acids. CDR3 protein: CASSSEILGGAYTDTQYF. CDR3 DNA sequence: TGTGCCAGCAGCTCCGAGATTCTCGGGGGAGCCTACACAGATACGCAGTATTTT.

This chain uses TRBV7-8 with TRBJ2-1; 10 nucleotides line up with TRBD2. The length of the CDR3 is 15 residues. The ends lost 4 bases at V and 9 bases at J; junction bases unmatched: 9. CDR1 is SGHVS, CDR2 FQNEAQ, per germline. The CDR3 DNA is TGTGCCAGCAGCTCTTTAGCGGGGGGCCCTTTTGAGCAGTTCTTC. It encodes CASSSLAGGPFEQFF.

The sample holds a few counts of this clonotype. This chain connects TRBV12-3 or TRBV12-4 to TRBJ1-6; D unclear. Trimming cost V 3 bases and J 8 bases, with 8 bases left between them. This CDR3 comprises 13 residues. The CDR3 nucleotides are TGTGCCAGCAGTTTTAATTTCGATTCACCCCTCCACTTT. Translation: CASSFNFDSPLHF.

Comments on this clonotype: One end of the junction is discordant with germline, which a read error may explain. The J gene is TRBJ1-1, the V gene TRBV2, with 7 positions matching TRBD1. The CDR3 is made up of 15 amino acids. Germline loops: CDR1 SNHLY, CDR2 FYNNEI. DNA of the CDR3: TGTGCCAGCAACATCGAAACAGGGGTGTGGACTGAAGTTTTCTTT. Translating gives CASNIETGVWTEVFF.

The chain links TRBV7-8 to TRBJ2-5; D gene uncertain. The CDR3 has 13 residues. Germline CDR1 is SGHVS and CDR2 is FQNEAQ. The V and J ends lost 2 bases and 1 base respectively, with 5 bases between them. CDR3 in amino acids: CASSLRLQETQYF. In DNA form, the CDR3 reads TGTGCCAGCAGCTTAAGGCTCCAAGAGACCCAGTACTTC.

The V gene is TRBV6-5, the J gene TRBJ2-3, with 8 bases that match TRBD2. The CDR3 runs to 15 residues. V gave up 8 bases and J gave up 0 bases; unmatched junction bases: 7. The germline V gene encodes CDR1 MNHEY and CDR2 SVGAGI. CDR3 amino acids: CASADGGASTDTQYF. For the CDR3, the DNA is TGTGCCAGCGCGGACGGGGGGGCTAGCACAGATACGCAGTATTTT.

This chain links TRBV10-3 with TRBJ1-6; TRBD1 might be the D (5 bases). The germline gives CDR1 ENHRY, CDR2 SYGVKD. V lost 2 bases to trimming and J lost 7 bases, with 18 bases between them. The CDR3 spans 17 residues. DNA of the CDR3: TGTGCCATCAGTGAGGTCCGTAGGGGTTTGGGGAATTCACCCCTCCACTTT. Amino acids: CAISEVRRGLGNSPLHF.